This passage covers 13 T cell receptor beta chains from one sample sequenced in a study of cytomegalovirus exposure and HLA in healthy donors. PCR used 60 Vbeta primers and 13 Jbeta primers. Generated by immunoSEQ multiplex PCR, the TCRdb table keeps only in-frame clones and is missing some. The sample holds about 200,000 clones, around 85% seen once. Source material: PBMCs. These TCRs come from a man aged 50-59 years in good health and CMV-seronegative.

The chain employs TRBV7-9 and TRBJ1-2, with no clear D. V was pared by 5 bases and J by 8 bases, with 9 bases between. CDR3 length equals 11 residues. CDR1 is SEHNR, CDR2 FQNEAQ, per germline (reference sequence). The CDR3 DNA is TGTGCCAGCAGCCCCCCCGGGGGCTACACCTTC. Translation: CASSPPGGYTF.

The V call is TRBV11-1, the J call TRBJ2-1; no clear D. Germline CDR1 and CDR2: SGHAT and FQDESV (reference sequence). The V and J ends lost 6 bases and 9 bases respectively, with 12 bases between them. The CDR3 is 12 amino acids. CDR3 protein: CASRKEVGEQFF. The CDR3 nucleotides read TGTGCCAGCAGAAAAGAGGTGGGTGAGCAGTTCTTC.

V gene TRBV29-1 combines with J gene TRBJ2-7; TRBD1 matches at 9 bases. The CDR3 sequence is 12 residues long. J was trimmed by 1 base and V by 7 bases; bases with no gene match: 2. The germline V gene encodes CDR1 SQVTM and CDR2 ANQGSEA. CDR3 region: CSAGTGSYEQYF. For the CDR3, the DNA is TGCAGCGCAGGGACAGGGTCCTACGAGCAGTACTTC.

CDR3 sequence: CASSAGTGAGEKLFF. CDR3 coding DNA: TGTGCCAGCAGCGCTGGGACAGGGGCCGGGGAAAAACTGTTTTTT. The chain carries TRBV2 and TRBJ1-4, with 10 nucleotides matching TRBD1. This CDR3 comprises 15 residues. Germline V gene data show CDR1 as SNHLY and CDR2 as FYNNEI. With V trimmed by 6 bases and J by 8 bases, 9 bases remained unmatched.

The chain recombines TRBV19 with TRBJ1-5; D possibly corresponds to TRBD1 (5 bases). The CDR3 has 16 amino acids. The V end lost 0 bases, the J end lost 5 bases, and 14 bases lay between the germline ends. Germline-derived CDR1 and CDR2 are LNHDA and SQIVND (reference sequence). The CDR3 here is CASSIDHGATYQPQHF. In DNA, the CDR3 is TGTGCCAGTAGTATAGATCATGGGGCAACTTATCAGCCCCAGCATTTT.

This clone was seen a single time. The V gene is TRBV13, the J gene TRBJ2-2; 7 bases line up with TRBD1. The ends lost 3 bases at V and 6 bases at J; junction bases unmatched: 7. The germline V gene encodes CDR1 PRHDT and CDR2 FYEKMQ (reference sequence). There are 15 residues in the CDR3. CDR3 nucleotides: TGTGCCAGCAGCTTCCCTACGACAGGGCCCGGGGAGCTGTTTTTT. Its translation is CASSFPTTGPGELFF.

V is TRBV5-4 and J is TRBJ2-3; D possibly corresponds to TRBD1 (5 bases). Germline V CDR1 and CDR2: SGHNT, YYREEE (reference sequence). Trimming took off 3 bases at V and 2 bases at J, with 10 bases between the two ends. The CDR3 is 14 amino acids. In nucleotides, the CDR3 is TGTGCCAGCAGCTCCCAGGGATACACAGATACGCAGTATTTT. Encoded protein: CASSSQGYTDTQYF.

The chain uses TRBV29-1 and TRBJ2-3; a possible D gene is TRBD2 (5 bases). The CDR3 runs to 13 residues. Trimming stripped 2 bases from V and 4 bases from J, with 10 bases between. Germline V gives CDR1 SQVTM, CDR2 ANQGSEA. CDR3 DNA: TGCAGCGTTGAAAGCGGTTTGGCAGATACGCAGTATTTT. As protein: CSVESGLADTQYF.

The genes are TRBV6-5 and TRBJ1-2, with 7 bases identical to TRBD1. The CDR3 has 15 residues. Unmatched junction bases numbered 10, after V lost 6 bases and J lost 3 bases. The V gene's germline CDR1 is MNHEY and CDR2 SVGAGI. Here the CDR3 DNA reads TGTGCCAGCAGCCAAACAGGGGCTTATGACTATGGCTACACCTTC. Its protein product is CASSQTGAYDYGYTF.

The gene calls are TRBV11-3 and TRBJ2-1; TRBD2 agrees at 9 bases. V shed 1 base and J 5 bases; nucleotides not matched to a gene: 6. This CDR3 is built from 16 residues. Germline assignment: CDR1 SGHNT and CDR2 YENEEA. The CDR3 region is CASSLGGGRANNEQFF. The CDR3 nucleotides are TGTGCCAGCAGCTTAGGGGGCGGGAGGGCCAACAATGAGCAGTTCTTC.

The table lists this clone with a few counts. The rearrangement joins TRBV6-6 to TRBJ2-7; TRBD2 aligns across 12 bases. Trimming took 10 bases from V and 0 from J; bases not matched to a gene: 10. Germline V gene lookup returns CDR1 MNHNY and CDR2 SVGAGI (reference sequence). The CDR3 length is 16 residues. CDR3 residues: CATSDLAGGSSYEQYF. The CDR3 DNA reads TGTGCCACCTCTGATCTAGCGGGAGGGAGCTCCTACGAGCAGTACTTC.

The J gene is TRBJ1-5, the V gene TRBV7-6; D remains unclear. V was cut by 2 bases and J by 8 bases, with 16 bases left in between. The CDR3 has 15 residues. Per the germline V gene, CDR1 is SGHVS and CDR2 is FNYEAQ. CDR3 residues: CASSLSVTPTEPQHF. The DNA of the CDR3 is TGTGCCAGCAGCTTATCGGTTACACCAACAGAGCCCCAGCATTTT.

The rearrangement links TRBV4-1 to TRBJ2-2; the D gene is possibly TRBD2 (5 bases). Germline CDR1 and CDR2: MGHRA and YSYEKL. The ends were cut back, 6 bases at V and 2 bases at J, with 13 bases in the middle. CDR3 size: 15 residues. CDR3 loop: CASRNSGSNTGELFF. The CDR3 bases are TGCGCCAGCAGGAATTCGGGGAGTAACACCGGGGAGCTGTTTTTT.